Listed below are T cell receptor beta chains from one sample, sequenced in a study of blood T cell repertoires in COVID-19. Libraries were prepared by immunoSEQ multiplex PCR; TCRdb keeps only in-frame clonotypes and omits some of them. The sample records about 380,000 clones, more than 75% being singletons. Sequencing used PBMCs or T cells enriched from blood (not recorded which). All receptors come from a woman in her late teens or twenties who had recovered from COVID-19. CDR3s include the opening cysteine and the closing phenylalanine or tryptophan. The order of the fields is D gene, J gene, V gene, clone size, CDR3 DNA, CDR3 protein. D genes are given only for firm matches. A row's size may be missing; if present it is once, few, many or a size class.

>TRBD1|TRBJ1-2|TRBV13|-
TGTGCCAGCAGCTTCGGCCGGGACAGGGGGCGGGGTGGCTACACCTTC
CASSFGRDRGRGGYTF
>-|TRBJ1-1|TRBV4-2|-
TGTGCCAGCAGCCAAGAAGCGACGGAGACTGAAGCTTTCTTT
CASSQEATETEAFF
>TRBD1|TRBJ1-4|TRBV6-5|-
TGTGCCAGCAGTTACTCAGGGGACAGCCATGAAAAACTGTTTTTT
CASSYSGDSHEKLFF
>TRBD2|TRBJ2-3|TRBV2|once
TGTGCCAGCAGTGAGGGGGGGACTAGCGGGGCTCCAGGCACAGATACGCAGTATTTT
CASSEGGTSGAPGTDTQYF
>TRBD2|TRBJ2-1|TRBV15|-
TGTGCCACCAGCAGAGCCCCGGGGGGGTGGGTTTACAATGAGCAGTTCTTC
CATSRAPGGWVYNEQFF
>-|TRBJ1-6|TRBV5-1|-
TGCGCCAGCAGCTTGGGAGAGTATCCTTCACCCCTCCACTTT
CASSLGEYPSPLHF
>TRBD2|TRBJ2-1|TRBV7-9|-
TGTGCCAGCAGCTTCCGACTAGCGGGAGTCAATGAGCAGTTCTTC
CASSFRLAGVNEQFF
>TRBD1|TRBJ2-7|TRBV30|-
TGTGCCTTACAGGGGGCTTACGAGCAGTACTTC
CALQGAYEQYF
>TRBD1|TRBJ1-3|TRBV5-1|-
TGCGCCAGCAGCATGACAGGGGGCGCCGGAAACACCATATATTTT
CASSMTGGAGNTIYF
>TRBD1|TRBJ1-3|TRBV27|-
TGTGCCAGCAGCCCTCCCGTACAGGGGCAATACTCTGGAAACACCATATATTTT
CASSPPVQGQYSGNTIYF
>-|TRBJ1-6|TRBV10-3|-
TGTGCCATCAGTGAGAACAGGGAAGGGGGTTCACCCCTCCACTTT
CAISENREGGSPLHF
>TRBD1|TRBJ2-7|TRBV27|-
TGTGCCAGCAGCAGACAGGGACACTACGAGCAGTACTTC
CASSRQGHYEQYF
>-|TRBJ2-2|TRBV10-1|once
TGCGCCAGCATCCCGAGTAGAGGACAATGGCAGATCGCGAACACCGGGGAGCTGTTTTTT
CASIPSRGQWQIANTGELFF
>TRBD2|TRBJ2-1|TRBV11-2|-
TGTGCCAGCAGCTTGTCCCCAAGAGCGGGGGGGCGCAATGAGCAGTTCTTC
CASSLSPRAGGRNEQFF
>-|TRBJ2-2|TRBV7-3|-
TGTGCCAGCAGCTTAATAGGGCGGGGCGGGGCGAACACCGGGGAGCTGTTTTTT
CASSLIGRGGANTGELFF
>-|TRBJ1-1|TRBV7-2|-
TGTGCCAGCAGTCCACTGAGGGAGACTGAAGCTTTCTTT
CASSPLRETEAFF
>-|TRBJ2-7|TRBV20-1|-
TGCAGTGCCGGCGGTGGGTACGAGCAGTACTTC
CSAGGGYEQYF
>-|TRBJ1-1|TRBV11-2|-
TGTGCCAGCAGCTTAGCGGACAGGAACACTGAAGCTTTCTTT
CASSLADRNTEAFF
>TRBD1|TRBJ2-7|TRBV27|-
TGTGCCAGCAGCCTAGGGGGACAGGGGTTCTACGAGCAGTACTTC
CASSLGGQGFYEQYF
>-|TRBJ2-2|TRBV5-1|-
TGCGCCAGCAGCTTGAGTAGCACGAACACCGGGGAGCTGTTTTTT
CASSLSSTNTGELFF
>-|TRBJ1-1|TRBV19|-
TGTGCCAGTAGTATCCCAGGTGTGAACACTGAAGCTTTCTTT
CASSIPGVNTEAFF
>TRBD2|TRBJ2-1|TRBV7-9|-
TGTGCCAGCAGCTTAGATCCTAGCGGGGGGGCTCAGTTCTTC
CASSLDPSGGAQFF
>TRBD1|TRBJ1-1|TRBV19|-
TGTGCCAGTAGTCGATATGAGATGACAGGGATAGACACTGAAGCTTTCTTT
CASSRYEMTGIDTEAFF
>TRBD1|TRBJ2-7|TRBV10-3|-
TGTGCCATCAGTGAACCGGGACAGGGGGCTTACGAGCAGTACTTC
CAISEPGQGAYEQYF
>-|TRBJ1-1|TRBV7-3|-
TGTGCCAGCAGCCTAAGAAGGGTGCGGGGGTGGAACACTGAAGCTTTCTTT
CASSLRRVRGWNTEAFF